The clone carrying this T cell receptor (beta chain) qualifies as medium-sized. Antigen specificity is unknown. This entry belongs to a study of tumor-infiltrating lymphocytes in glioblastoma multiforme. Study observations and caveats: Unequal TCR RNA per T cell might skew measured clone sizes. TCR plus mutation findings rest on a single glioblastoma patient.

TCR beta libraries were built from RNA through three nested multiplex PCR rounds using modified ARM-PCR. Input was around 0.5 ug total RNA, reverse-transcribed with a C-beta primer. Unique molecular identifiers were not described for the libraries. In TCRdb, the multiplex PCR reads were re-called with MiXCR into one record per CDR3 protein. The table shows about 32,000 distinct CDR3 sequences, with 61% occurring only once. CDR1 and CDR2 from the germline V gene are MNHEY and SVGAGI. Trimming took 2 bases from V and 5 from J, leaving 10 bases between them. The CDR3 has 14 amino acids. The clonotype was recovered from a male donor with glioblastoma. This chain joins TRBV6-5 and TRBJ1-5; D is unresolved. Input material: brain tumor tissue. CDR3 protein: CASSYISVDQPQHF. The CDR3, as DNA: TGTGCCAGCAGTTACATCAGCGTCGATCAGCCCCAGCATTTT.